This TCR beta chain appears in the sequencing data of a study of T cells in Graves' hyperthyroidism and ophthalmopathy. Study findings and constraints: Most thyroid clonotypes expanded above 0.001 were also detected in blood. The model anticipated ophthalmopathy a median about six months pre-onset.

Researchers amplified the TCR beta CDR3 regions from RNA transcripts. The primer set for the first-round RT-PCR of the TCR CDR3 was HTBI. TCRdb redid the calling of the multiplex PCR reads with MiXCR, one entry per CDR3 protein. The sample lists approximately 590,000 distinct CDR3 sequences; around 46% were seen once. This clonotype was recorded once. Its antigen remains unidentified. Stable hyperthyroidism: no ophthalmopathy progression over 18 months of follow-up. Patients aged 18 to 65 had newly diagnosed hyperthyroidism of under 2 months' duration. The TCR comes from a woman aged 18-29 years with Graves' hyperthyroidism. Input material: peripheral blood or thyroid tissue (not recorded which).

Written as DNA, the CDR3 is TGTGCCAGCAGCCCCTACGACTCCCAAAATCAGCCCCAGCATTTT. It is translated as CASSPYDSQNQPQHF. The chain has TRBV9 and TRBJ1-5, with D unclear. Germline V gene data show CDR1 as SGDLS and CDR2 as YYNGEE. The CDR3 sequence is 15 residues long. Deletions cut 4 bases from V and 4 bases from J, with 15 bases between.